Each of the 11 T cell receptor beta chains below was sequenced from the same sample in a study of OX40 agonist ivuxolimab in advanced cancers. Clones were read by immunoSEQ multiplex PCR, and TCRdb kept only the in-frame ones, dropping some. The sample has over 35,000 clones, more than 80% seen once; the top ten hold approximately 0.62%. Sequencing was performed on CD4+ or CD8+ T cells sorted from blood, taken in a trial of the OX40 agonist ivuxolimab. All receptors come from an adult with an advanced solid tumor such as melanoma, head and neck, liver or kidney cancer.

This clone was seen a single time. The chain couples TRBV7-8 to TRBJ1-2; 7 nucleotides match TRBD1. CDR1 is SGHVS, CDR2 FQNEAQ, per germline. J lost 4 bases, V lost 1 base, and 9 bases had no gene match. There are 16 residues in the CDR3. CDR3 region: CASSLGPGGQSYGYTF. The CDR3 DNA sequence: TGTGCCAGCAGCTTAGGTCCGGGGGGACAGAGCTATGGCTACACCTTC.

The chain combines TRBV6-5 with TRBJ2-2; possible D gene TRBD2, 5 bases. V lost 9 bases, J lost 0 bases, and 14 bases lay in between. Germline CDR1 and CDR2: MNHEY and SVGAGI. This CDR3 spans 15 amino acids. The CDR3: CASSPVGANTGELFF. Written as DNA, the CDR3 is TGTGCCAGTTCCCCCGTCGGGGCGAACACCGGGGAGCTGTTTTTT.

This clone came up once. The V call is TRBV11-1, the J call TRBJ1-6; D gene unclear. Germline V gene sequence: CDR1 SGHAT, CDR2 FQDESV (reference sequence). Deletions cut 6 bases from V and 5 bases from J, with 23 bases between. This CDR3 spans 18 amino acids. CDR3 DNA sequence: TGTGCCAGCAGTTCGAGCTTCGATTCCAGGCTTAATAATTCACCCCTCCACTTT. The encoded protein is CASSSSFDSRLNNSPLHF.

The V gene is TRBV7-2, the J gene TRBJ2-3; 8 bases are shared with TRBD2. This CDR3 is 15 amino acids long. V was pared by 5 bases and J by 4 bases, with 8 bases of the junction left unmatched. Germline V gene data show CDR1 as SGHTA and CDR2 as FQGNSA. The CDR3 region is CASSTRTSRADTQYF. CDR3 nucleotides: TGTGCCAGCAGCACCCGGACTAGCCGCGCAGATACGCAGTATTTT. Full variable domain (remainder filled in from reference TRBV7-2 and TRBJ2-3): GAGVSQSPSNKVTEKGKDVELRCDPISGHTALYWYRQSLGQGLEFLIYFQGNSAPDKSGLPSDRFSAERTGGSVSTLTIQRTQQEDSAVYLCASSTRTSRADTQYFGPGTRLTVL.

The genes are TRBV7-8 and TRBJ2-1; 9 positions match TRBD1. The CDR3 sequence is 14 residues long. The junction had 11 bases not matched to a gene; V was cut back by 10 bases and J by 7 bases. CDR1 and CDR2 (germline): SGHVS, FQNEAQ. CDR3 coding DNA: TGTGCCACCTCAGAGGGGACAGGGTCTAATGAGCAGTTCTTC. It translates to CATSEGTGSNEQFF.

The CDR3 loop reads CASIPQGGSNQPQHF. The CDR3 coding sequence is TGTGCCAGTATCCCACAGGGGGGGAGCAATCAGCCCCAGCATTTT. The gene calls are TRBV19 and TRBJ1-5, with 8 nucleotides matching TRBD1. The CDR3 consists of 15 residues. Germline CDR1 is LNHDA and CDR2 is SQIVND (reference sequence). The V and J ends lost 7 bases and 1 base, in that order; junction bases with no gene match: 6.

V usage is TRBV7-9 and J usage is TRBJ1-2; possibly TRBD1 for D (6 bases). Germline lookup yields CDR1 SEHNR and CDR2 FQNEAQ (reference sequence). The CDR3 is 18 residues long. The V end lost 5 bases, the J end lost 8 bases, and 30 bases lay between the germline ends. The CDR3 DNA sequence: TGTGCCAGCAGCCTCAAAGCCCCCAGGGACAAAAAAGAGGTAGGCTACACCTTC. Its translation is CASSLKAPRDKKEVGYTF.

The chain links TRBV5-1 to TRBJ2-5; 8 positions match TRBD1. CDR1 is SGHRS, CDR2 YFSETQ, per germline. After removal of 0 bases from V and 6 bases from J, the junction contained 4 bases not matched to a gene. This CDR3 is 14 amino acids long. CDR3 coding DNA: TGCGCCAGCAGCTTGGGGACAGGGACCCAGACCCAGTACTTC. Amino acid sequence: CASSLGTGTQTQYF.

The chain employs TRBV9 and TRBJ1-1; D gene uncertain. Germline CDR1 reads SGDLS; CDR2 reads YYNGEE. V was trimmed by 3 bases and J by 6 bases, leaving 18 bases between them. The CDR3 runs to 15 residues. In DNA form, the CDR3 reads TGTGCCAGCAGCGAAAGGGATGTCCCCCAACCTGAAGCTTTCTTT. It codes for CASSERDVPQPEAFF.

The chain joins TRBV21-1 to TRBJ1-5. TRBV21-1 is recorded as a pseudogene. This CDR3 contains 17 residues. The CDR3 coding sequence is TGTGCCAGCAGCAACTCGGACGGGACCAGTTCTAATCAGCCCCAGCATTTT. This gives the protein CASSNSDGTSSNQPQHF.

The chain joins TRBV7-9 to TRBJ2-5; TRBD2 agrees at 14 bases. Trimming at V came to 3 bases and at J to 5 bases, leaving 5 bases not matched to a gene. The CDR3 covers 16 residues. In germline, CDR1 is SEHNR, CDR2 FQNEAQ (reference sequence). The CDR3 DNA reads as TGTGCCAGCAGCTTGACTAGCGGGGGGGCCCGTGAGACCCAGTACTTC. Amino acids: CASSLTSGGARETQYF.